The rows below give T cell receptor beta chains drawn from one sample of a study of technical replicates of blood from a few donors. Clones were sequenced by immunoSEQ multiplex PCR, and TCRdb holds only the in-frame ones, with some missing. The table records 68,000 or so clones, about 97% of them present only once. The specimen was T cells isolated from PBMCs. These receptors were obtained from a human donor in good health. Each CDR3 is given with its conserved first and last residue. A D gene is named only where the DNA matches it firmly. Expanded clones get a size class; other rows say once, few or many, or leave the size out.

D gene: .
clone size: once
J gene: TRBJ2-1
V gene: TRBV10-1
CDR3 DNA: TGCGCCAGCAGTGTTATGGTTTGGGGGGTTGGGATCAATGAGCAGTTCTTC
CDR3 protein: CASSVMVWGVGINEQFF

D gene: TRBD1
clone size: .
J gene: TRBJ1-5
V gene: TRBV2
CDR3 DNA: TGTGCCAGCAGTGAGGGACAGGATTGGATAAAACCCCAGCATTTT
CDR3 protein: CASSEGQDWIKPQHF

D gene: TRBD2
clone size: .
J gene: TRBJ2-3
V gene: TRBV7-2
CDR3 DNA: TGTGCCAGCAGCTCGAGCGGGAGCTTAGATACGCAGTATTTT
CDR3 protein: CASSSSGSLDTQYF

D gene: TRBD1
clone size: .
J gene: TRBJ1-5
V gene: TRBV19
CDR3 DNA: TGTGCCAGTAGTATCACCGGACAGGGTCTTGATCAGCCCCAGCATTTT
CDR3 protein: CASSITGQGLDQPQHF

D gene: .
clone size: .
J gene: TRBJ2-2
V gene: TRBV4-1
CDR3 DNA: TGCGCCAGCAGCCAAAGGGACGCGGGGGGGGAGCTGTTTTTT
CDR3 protein: CASSQRDAGGELFF

D gene: .
clone size: once
J gene: TRBJ1-5
V gene: TRBV18
CDR3 DNA: TGTGCCAGCTCACCCATTGGCCAGCCCCAGCATTTT
CDR3 protein: CASSPIGQPQHF

D gene: .
clone size: .
J gene: TRBJ1-1
V gene: TRBV28
CDR3 DNA: TGTGCCAGCAGTTTATGGGTCGCCAGGATGAACACTGAAGCTTTCTTT
CDR3 protein: CASSLWVARMNTEAFF

D gene: .
clone size: .
J gene: TRBJ2-7
V gene: TRBV6-5
CDR3 DNA: TGTGCCAGCAGCCCCTTGATTGGGGAGGTCTACGAGCAGTACTTC
CDR3 protein: CASSPLIGEVYEQYF

D gene: .
clone size: .
J gene: TRBJ2-1
V gene: TRBV29-1
CDR3 DNA: TGCAGCGTTGTAGGGGGGGGCTCCTACAATGAGCAGTTCTTC
CDR3 protein: CSVVGGGSYNEQFF

D gene: .
clone size: .
J gene: TRBJ1-1
V gene: TRBV19
CDR3 DNA: TGTGCCAGTAGTATCTGGGGGGGCACTGAAGCTTTCTTT
CDR3 protein: CASSIWGGTEAFF

D gene: .
clone size: once
J gene: TRBJ2-2
V gene: TRBV19
CDR3 DNA: TGTGCCAGTAGTACAGGGAACACCGGGGAGCTGTTTTTT
CDR3 protein: CASSTGNTGELFF

D gene: .
clone size: .
J gene: TRBJ2-5
V gene: TRBV29-1
CDR3 DNA: TGCAGCGTTGAACCAGGAGGAGAGACCCAGTACTTC
CDR3 protein: CSVEPGGETQYF

D gene: TRBD2
clone size: .
J gene: TRBJ2-3
V gene: TRBV5-1
CDR3 DNA: TGCGCCAGCAGCAACCTAGCGGGAGGAACAGATACGCAGTATTTT
CDR3 protein: CASSNLAGGTDTQYF

D gene: .
clone size: .
J gene: TRBJ1-1
V gene: TRBV6-5
CDR3 DNA: TGTGCCAGCAGGTTATTGACTGAAGCTTTCTTT
CDR3 protein: CASRLLTEAFF

D gene: .
clone size: .
J gene: TRBJ1-2
V gene: TRBV14
CDR3 DNA: TGTGCCAGCAGCCAAGAAACGGTCTATGGCTACACCTTC
CDR3 protein: CASSQETVYGYTF

D gene: TRBD1
clone size: .
J gene: TRBJ2-1
V gene: TRBV4-2
CDR3 DNA: TGTGCCAGCAGCCAAGACCCGGGACAGGGAAATGAGCAGTTCTTC
CDR3 protein: CASSQDPGQGNEQFF

D gene: .
clone size: .
J gene: TRBJ1-4
V gene: TRBV30
CDR3 DNA: TGTGCCTGGAGTGTACTGAGGGGGGAAAAACTGTTTTTT
CDR3 protein: CAWSVLRGEKLFF

D gene: TRBD1
clone size: .
J gene: TRBJ2-2
V gene: TRBV4-1
CDR3 DNA: TGCGCCAGCAGCTCCGGGACAGGGAACACCGGGGAGCTGTTTTTT
CDR3 protein: CASSSGTGNTGELFF

D gene: .
clone size: .
J gene: TRBJ2-7
V gene: TRBV5-6
CDR3 DNA: TGTGCCAGCAGCAGGGGACTCCACGAGCAGTACTTC
CDR3 protein: CASSRGLHEQYF

D gene: .
clone size: .
J gene: TRBJ2-2
V gene: TRBV2
CDR3 DNA: TGTGCCAGCCTTCAAAGACAGACCGGGGAGCTGTTTTTT
CDR3 protein: CASLQRQTGELFF

D gene: .
clone size: .
J gene: TRBJ1-2
V gene: TRBV27
CDR3 DNA: TGTGCCAGCAGTTTTTCAGTGGGGCAGTACTATGGCTACACCTTC
CDR3 protein: CASSFSVGQYYGYTF

D gene: TRBD2
clone size: .
J gene: TRBJ2-5
V gene: TRBV14
CDR3 DNA: TGTGCCAGCAGCCCGAGGCTTTGGCTAGCGGCCGAAACCCAGTACTTC
CDR3 protein: CASSPRLWLAAETQYF

D gene: TRBD2
clone size: .
J gene: TRBJ2-7
V gene: TRBV7-9
CDR3 DNA: TGTGCCAGCAGCTTAGCACTAGCGGGAGGGGGTGAGCAGTACTTC
CDR3 protein: CASSLALAGGGEQYF

D gene: TRBD1
clone size: .
J gene: TRBJ1-4
V gene: TRBV5-6
CDR3 DNA: TGTGCCAGCAGCCCATCCCCGAGACAGGGCAGATCAACTAATGAAAAACTGTTTTTT
CDR3 protein: CASSPSPRQGRSTNEKLFF

D gene: .
clone size: .
J gene: TRBJ1-5
V gene: TRBV2
CDR3 DNA: TGTGCCAGCAGTGTCGCAGATAGCAATCAGCCCCAGCATTTT
CDR3 protein: CASSVADSNQPQHF

D gene: .
clone size: .
J gene: TRBJ2-1
V gene: TRBV11-3
CDR3 DNA: TGTGCCAGCAGCCCAGGGACTCTCTCGGAGGAAGAGCAGTTCTTC
CDR3 protein: CASSPGTLSEEEQFF

D gene: .
clone size: .
J gene: TRBJ1-5
V gene: TRBV5-6
CDR3 DNA: TGTGCCAGCAGCTTACTGGGCAATCAGCCCCAGCATTTT
CDR3 protein: CASSLLGNQPQHF

D gene: TRBD1
clone size: .
J gene: TRBJ1-3
V gene: TRBV2
CDR3 DNA: TGTGCCAGCGTAACAGGGGGACTAATTCTATCTGGAAACACCATATATTTT
CDR3 protein: CASVTGGLILSGNTIYF

D gene: TRBD1
clone size: .
J gene: TRBJ1-5
V gene: TRBV9
CDR3 DNA: TGTGCCAGCAGCCCTGCCGGGACAGGGGGCCAGCCCCAGCATTTT
CDR3 protein: CASSPAGTGGQPQHF

D gene: .
clone size: .
J gene: TRBJ2-7
V gene: TRBV7-9
CDR3 DNA: TGTGCCAGCAGCTTAGAGGCAGGGGCAATATACGAGCAGTACTTC
CDR3 protein: CASSLEAGAIYEQYF

D gene: .
clone size: .
J gene: TRBJ1-5
V gene: TRBV5-6
CDR3 DNA: TGTGCCAGCAGCTTAGTTGGGGGCGGGCAGCCCCAGCATTTT
CDR3 protein: CASSLVGGGQPQHF

D gene: .
clone size: .
J gene: TRBJ1-2
V gene: TRBV7-2
CDR3 DNA: TGTGCCAGCAGCTTAGGTCTAGGCCATTATGGCTACACCTTC
CDR3 protein: CASSLGLGHYGYTF

D gene: .
clone size: .
J gene: TRBJ1-4
V gene: TRBV5-6
CDR3 DNA: TGTGCCAGCAGCTTAACAGGACAGTCGAATGAAAAACTGTTTTTT
CDR3 protein: CASSLTGQSNEKLFF

D gene: .
clone size: .
J gene: TRBJ2-5
V gene: TRBV29-1
CDR3 DNA: TGCAGCGTTGAGGGAGGGGGGTCCCAAGAGACCCAGTACTTC
CDR3 protein: CSVEGGGSQETQYF

D gene: .
clone size: .
J gene: TRBJ2-1
V gene: TRBV7-2
CDR3 DNA: TGTGCCAGCAGCTTAGCGCCCCCACAGAATGAGCAGTTCTTC
CDR3 protein: CASSLAPPQNEQFF

D gene: .
clone size: .
J gene: TRBJ1-3
V gene: TRBV30
CDR3 DNA: TGTGCCTGGAGCCTGTCCGCCAGCTCTGGAAACACCATATATTTT
CDR3 protein: CAWSLSASSGNTIYF

D gene: .
clone size: .
J gene: TRBJ1-2
V gene: TRBV6-4
CDR3 DNA: TGTGCCAGCAGGGGCCTTTCGGATGGCTACACCTTC
CDR3 protein: CASRGLSDGYTF

D gene: TRBD1
clone size: .
J gene: TRBJ2-5
V gene: TRBV6-1
CDR3 DNA: TGTGCCAGCAGTTGGACAGGGGGACAAGAGACCCAGTACTTC
CDR3 protein: CASSWTGGQETQYF

D gene: .
clone size: .
J gene: TRBJ1-3
V gene: TRBV29-1
CDR3 DNA: TGCAGCGTTCTGACAGGAGCCGGAAACACCATATATTTT
CDR3 protein: CSVLTGAGNTIYF

D gene: TRBD1
clone size: .
J gene: TRBJ1-2
V gene: TRBV5-6
CDR3 DNA: TGTGCCAGCAGCTTGGCCTCAGGGGGAGAGTATGGCTACACCTTC
CDR3 protein: CASSLASGGEYGYTF

D gene: TRBD1
clone size: .
J gene: TRBJ1-1
V gene: TRBV11-2
CDR3 DNA: TGTGCCAGCAGCCCGTCGACAGGGTCCACTGAAGCTTTCTTT
CDR3 protein: CASSPSTGSTEAFF